There are a few counts of the clone carrying this TCR beta chain. This sample is part of a study of blood T cells in healthy people across ages. Alongside a J-beta primer mix, a sample-barcoded 5' primer served in a second PCR lasting about 6 to 11 cycles. TCRdb re-called the 5' RACE reads through MiXCR, storing one row per CDR3 protein. The sample lists about 1.8 million distinct CDR3 sequences; 40% to 55% were seen once. Germline V lookup: CDR1 SGHTA, CDR2 FQGNSA. V dropped 0 bases and J dropped 11 bases, with 14 bases sitting between them. The CDR3 runs to 13 residues. This chain joins TRBV7-2 and TRBJ2-7; D is perhaps TRBD2 (5 bases). The source of this sequence is a woman aged 40 to 50 in good health. The sequenced sample consisted of blood. CDR3 residues: CASSLAGKGEEYF. CDR3 bases: TGTGCCAGCAGCTTAGCGGGAAAGGGAGAGGAGTACTTC. The full variable domain, completed using reference TRBV7-2 and TRBJ2-7, is GAGVSQSPSNKVTEKGKDVELRCDPISGHTALYWYRQSLGQGLEFLIYFQGNSAPDKSGLPSDRFSAERTGGSVSTLTIQRTQQEDSAVYLCASSLAGKGEEYFGPGTRLTVT.